This T cell receptor beta chain is drawn from a study of blood T cell repertoires in COVID-19. At the level of the study: There were acute and convalescent COVID-19 samples, and they came from the United States, Italy and Spain. Sources were T cells, B-cell-depleted T cells, or PBMCs; the material itself was cDNA or gDNA.

Looked up from germline, CDR1 is SNHLY and CDR2 is FYNNEI. V lost 6 bases and J lost 3; bases outside the gene matches: 12. The CDR3 contains 16 residues. This clone has just one count. Authors' processing steps: It was from reference gene primer amplification that nucleated cell counts were estimated. This table comes from immunoSEQ multiplex PCR, and its TCRdb copy is limited to in-frame clones, with some not included. Clonal size and the V and J genes are those of that table, whereas D and trimming came from the DNA. The data hold about 20,000 clones, with roughly nine tenths observed a single time.

The sequence was obtained from a human donor with active COVID-19. The donor label of this sample is uncertain. The V gene is TRBV2, the J gene TRBJ2-7; TRBD2 agrees at 9 bases. What was sequenced was peripheral blood. The CDR3 nucleotides read TGTGCCAGCAGGGGCGCGGGGGGGAGGACCAACTACGAGCAGTACTTC. Its protein is CASRGAGGRTNYEQYF. The variable domain in full, completed from reference TRBV2 and TRBJ2-7, reads EPEVTQTPSHQVTQMGQEVILRCVPISNHLYFYWYRQILGQKVEFLVSFYNNEISEKSEIFDDQFSVERPDGSNFTLKIRSTKLEDSAMYFCASRGAGGRTNYEQYFGPGTRLTVT.